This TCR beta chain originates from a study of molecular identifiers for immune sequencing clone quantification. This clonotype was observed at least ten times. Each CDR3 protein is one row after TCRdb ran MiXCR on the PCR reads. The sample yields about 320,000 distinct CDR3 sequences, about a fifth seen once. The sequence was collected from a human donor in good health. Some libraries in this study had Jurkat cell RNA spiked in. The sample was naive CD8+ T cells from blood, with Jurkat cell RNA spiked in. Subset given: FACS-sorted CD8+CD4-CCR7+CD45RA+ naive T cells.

The CDR3 DNA reads as TGCAGCGTTGTGGGAGAGAACTACGAGCAGTACTTC. Its protein product is CSVVGENYEQYF. V is TRBV29-1 and J is TRBJ2-7, with D perhaps matching TRBD2 (5 bases). CDR3 size: 12 residues. Trimming shortened V by 4 bases and J by 3 bases, and 10 bases separated the two germline ends. Germline values: CDR1 SQVTM, CDR2 ANQGSEA.